These T cell receptor beta chains were read from a single sample in a study of identical twins. From the 5' RACE reads, TCRdb called clonotypes with MiXCR, one entry per CDR3 protein. The sample shows roughly 220,000 distinct CDR3 sequences, 6.5% of them seen only once. These data were also filed under a second study, of T cells expressing NK-cell markers.

The material sequenced was CD8+ T cells sorted from blood. The source is a woman between 18 and 30 years old in good health. CDR3s include the opening cysteine and the closing phenylalanine or tryptophan. Fields, in order: V gene, J gene, clone size, D gene, CDR3 protein, CDR3 DNA. A D gene is named only where the DNA matches it firmly. Some rows have no size entry. The others give once, few or many, or a class for an expanded clone.

TRBV12-3/TRBV12-4	TRBJ1-1	many	TRBD1	CASSSPDRGNTEAFF	TGTGCCAGCAGTTCACCCGACAGGGGGAACACTGAAGCTTTCTTT
TRBV6-1	TRBJ1-2	few	TRBD1	CASTETGSYGYTF	TGTGCCAGCACCGAGACAGGGAGCTATGGCTACACCTTC
TRBV29-1	TRBJ2-5	many	TRBD2	CSVPGLAEETQYF	TGCAGCGTACCGGGACTAGCGGAAGAGACCCAGTACTTC
TRBV5-1	TRBJ2-1	many	.	CASSLFSSYNEQFF	TGCGCCAGCAGCTTGTTTAGTTCCTACAATGAGCAGTTCTTC
TRBV12-3/TRBV12-4	TRBJ2-7	few	.	CASSFWGSNYEQYF	TGTGCCAGCAGTTTCTGGGGGTCCAACTACGAGCAGTACTTC
TRBV9	TRBJ2-7	.	.	CASSVAGSRTYEQYF	TGTGCCAGCAGCGTAGCGGGCAGTCGAACCTACGAGCAGTACTTC
TRBV12-3/TRBV12-4	TRBJ2-2	.	.	CASSLAGVGTGELFF	TGTGCCAGCAGTTTAGCAGGGGTGGGGACCGGGGAGCTGTTTTTT
TRBV7-8	TRBJ2-3	few	.	CASSLPWGEALTDTQYF	TGTGCCAGCAGCCTTCCCTGGGGGGAGGCCCTCACAGATACGCAGTATTTT
TRBV27	TRBJ1-5	.	.	CASSLKGKSQPQHF	TGTGCCAGCAGTTTAAAGGGGAAAAGTCAGCCCCAGCATTTT
TRBV11-2	TRBJ2-7	many	.	CASSYGAGSYEQYF	TGTGCCAGCAGCTACGGCGCTGGATCCTACGAGCAGTACTTC
TRBV6-5	TRBJ2-1	few	.	CASSRLNEQFF	TGTGCCAGCAGTAGACTTAATGAGCAGTTCTTC
TRBV2	TRBJ1-6	few	.	CASSESLLVYNSPLHF	TGTGCCAGCAGTGAAAGTCTCCTTGTCTATAATTCACCCCTCCACTTT
TRBV20-1	TRBJ2-2	.	TRBD1	CSATSLRQGFGELFF	TGCAGTGCTACGTCACTGAGACAGGGGTTCGGGGAGCTGTTTTTT
TRBV12-3/TRBV12-4	TRBJ2-3	few	TRBD2	CASRSSGGAADTQYF	TGTGCCAGCAGGTCTAGCGGGGGGGCGGCAGATACGCAGTATTTT
TRBV6-5	TRBJ2-3	.	.	CASSFQRAGDTQYF	TGTGCCAGCAGTTTCCAGCGCGCGGGGGATACGCAGTATTTT
TRBV12-3/TRBV12-4	TRBJ1-2	many	.	CASTPPGVGGYTF	TGTGCCAGCACACCCCCAGGGGTGGGTGGCTACACCTTC
TRBV7-8	TRBJ2-7	.	.	CASSSGIGEQYF	TGTGCCAGCAGCTCTGGGATCGGCGAGCAGTACTTC
TRBV13	TRBJ2-7	few	TRBD1	CASSITTGDEQYF	TGTGCCAGCAGCATAACGACAGGGGACGAGCAGTACTTC
TRBV9	TRBJ1-2	many	TRBD1	CASSSGDRAEGYTF	TGTGCCAGCAGCTCAGGGGACAGGGCAGAAGGCTACACCTTC
TRBV3-1	TRBJ2-5	many	.	CASSQDPGSQETQYF	TGTGCCAGCAGCCAAGATCCGGGGAGCCAAGAGACCCAGTACTTC
TRBV27	TRBJ2-1	many	TRBD2	CASSLLAGGPVEQFF	TGTGCCAGCAGTTTACTAGCGGGGGGGCCGGTTGAGCAGTTCTTC
TRBV12-3/TRBV12-4	TRBJ2-2	.	.	CASRGGSGELFF	TGTGCCAGCAGGGGGGGCTCCGGGGAGCTGTTTTTT
TRBV15	TRBJ1-4	few	.	CATSWGEKLFF	TGTGCCACCAGCTGGGGTGAAAAACTGTTTTTT
TRBV7-2	TRBJ2-3	many	.	CASSGVTTSTDTQYF	TGTGCCAGCAGCGGGGTTACGACTAGTACAGATACGCAGTATTTT
TRBV6-2/TRBV6-3	TRBJ1-1	.	TRBD1	CASNQGAPTEAFF	TGTGCCAGCAATCAGGGGGCGCCGACTGAAGCTTTCTTT
TRBV27	TRBJ2-7	.	.	CASSRAAIYEQYF	TGTGCCAGCAGCCGGGCGGCAATTTACGAGCAGTACTTC
TRBV6-5	TRBJ2-3	.	TRBD2	CASSYGLAGGTDTQYF	TGTGCCAGCAGTTACGGACTAGCGGGGGGCACAGATACGCAGTATTTT
TRBV6-2/TRBV6-3	TRBJ2-4	.	.	CASSYSASWDIQYF	TGTGCCAGCAGTTACTCGGCTAGTTGGGACATTCAGTACTTC
TRBV19	TRBJ1-5	.	.	CASSPGVLNQPQHF	TGTGCCAGTAGCCCAGGGGTTCTGAATCAGCCCCAGCATTTT
TRBV20-1	TRBJ2-3	.	TRBD1	CSAIRTGPRTDTQYF	TGCAGTGCTATCAGGACAGGGCCTCGCACAGATACGCAGTATTTT
TRBV27	TRBJ1-2	.	.	CASSPLRAGSEGGYTF	TGTGCCAGCAGTCCTCTACGGGCAGGGAGCGAGGGTGGCTACACCTTC
TRBV12-5	TRBJ2-7	.	.	CASGLTSYEQYF	TGTGCTAGTGGTTTGACGTCCTACGAGCAGTACTTC
TRBV3-1	TRBJ2-5	few	.	CASSQVSRETQYF	TGTGCCAGCAGCCAAGTTAGCCGGGAGACCCAGTACTTC
TRBV27	TRBJ2-7	many	.	CASSDREGYEQYF	TGTGCCAGCAGTGACAGGGAGGGCTACGAGCAGTACTTC
TRBV7-2	TRBJ2-3	many	.	CASSRPELADTQYF	TGTGCCAGCAGCCGACCGGAACTGGCAGATACGCAGTATTTT
TRBV5-1	TRBJ1-1	many	TRBD1	CASSDAGGNTEAFF	TGCGCCAGCAGCGATGCAGGGGGAAACACTGAAGCTTTCTTT
TRBV14	TRBJ1-1	many	.	CASSHLNGLTMNTEAFF	TGTGCCAGCAGCCACCTGAACGGCCTTACCATGAACACTGAAGCTTTCTTT
TRBV20-1	TRBJ2-7	many	.	CSAGTEYYYEQYF	TGCAGTGCTGGAACAGAGTACTACTACGAGCAGTACTTC
TRBV12-3/TRBV12-4	TRBJ2-2	many	TRBD1	CASLQGDGELFF	TGTGCCAGCTTACAGGGGGACGGGGAGCTGTTTTTT
TRBV12-3/TRBV12-4	TRBJ2-3	many	.	CASSVFRVDTQYF	TGTGCCAGCAGTGTTTTCCGTGTAGATACGCAGTATTTT
TRBV29-1	TRBJ2-1	many	TRBD2	CSVEDVSGRDEQFF	TGCAGCGTTGAAGACGTTAGCGGGAGAGATGAGCAGTTCTTC
TRBV9	TRBJ2-2	.	.	CASSVDWIRSDSSGELFF	TGTGCCAGCAGCGTAGATTGGATTAGATCCGATTCGTCCGGGGAGCTGTTTTTT
TRBV6-5	TRBJ2-1	.	.	CASSFLDSDNEQFF	TGTGCCAGCAGTTTTCTCGACTCGGACAATGAGCAGTTCTTC